This section outlines one T cell receptor (beta chain) sequence together with its context. The data stem from a study of cytomegalovirus exposure and HLA in healthy donors. The PCR used 60 Vbeta and 13 Jbeta primers. Measured with immunoSEQ multiplex PCR; TCRdb has only the in-frame clones, and not every one. The sample has fewer than 250,000 clones, 75% to 80% seen once. This CDR3 comprises 15 residues. The V end lost 1 base, the J end lost 6 bases, and 15 bases lay between the germline ends. The germline V gene has CDR1 SGHVS and CDR2 FNYEAQ. The rearrangement links TRBV7-6 to TRBJ1-1; D not certain. The specimen sequenced was PBMCs. This clonotype originated in a male donor in good health and CMV-seronegative. CDR3 residues: CASSLVSGPGSEAFF. CDR3 sequence (DNA): TGTGCCAGCAGCTTAGTTTCGGGTCCCGGCTCTGAAGCTTTCTTT.